Presented here are 21 T cell receptor beta chains from one specimen sequenced in a study of T-cell memory formation after mild COVID-19. TCRdb re-analysed the 5' RACE reads in MiXCR, keeping a single row per CDR3 protein. The sample carries roughly 300,000 distinct CDR3 sequences, 8.2% recorded once. Sequenced sample: PBMCs or a T cell subset sorted from them (not recorded which). All receptors derive from a man aged 18 to 35 who had mild COVID-19 (a few samples of this study predate the infection). Cell type and time point are not known.

The chain carries TRBV5-1 and TRBJ1-1, with D possibly TRBD1 on 6 matching bases. V gave up 3 bases and J gave up 8 bases, with 23 bases separating them. The CDR3 sequence is 16 residues long. The germline V gene encodes CDR1 SGHRS and CDR2 YFSETQ. CDR3 in DNA: TGCGCCAGCAGCTCCGCTGGCAGGGGAGGGGGGTCGGAAGCTTTCTTT. Its translation is CASSSAGRGGGSEAFF.

V usage is TRBV20-1 and J usage is TRBJ1-2, with TRBD1 identical over 7 bases. This CDR3 spans 13 amino acids. Germline CDR1 is DFQATT and CDR2 is SNEGSKA (reference sequence). V trimming: 6 bases; J trimming: 3 bases; junction bases outside the gene matches: 7. CDR3 protein: CSASRQGDYGYTF. Here the CDR3 DNA reads TGCAGTGCGAGTCGACAGGGAGACTATGGCTACACCTTC.

This clonotype was seen a handful of times. J is TRBJ1-1 and V is TRBV20-1; 7 nucleotides agree with TRBD1. Germline CDR1 is DFQATT and CDR2 is SNEGSKA (reference sequence). V was clipped by 3 bases and J by 0 bases; unmatched bases: 7. The CDR3 extends over 15 amino acids. The DNA for the CDR3 is TGCAGTGCTAGCCGGACAGGCGCCATGAACACTGAAGCTTTCTTT. Its translation is CSASRTGAMNTEAFF.

This clonotype was seen more than once but under ten times. The V gene is TRBV12-3 or TRBV12-4, the J gene TRBJ2-2; D gene uncertain. With 6 bases removed from V and 1 base from J, the gap between germline ends came to 9 bases. This CDR3 is built from 14 residues. The CDR3 protein is CASSGLLNTGELFF. CDR3 in DNA: TGTGCCAGCAGCGGGTTACTGAACACCGGGGAGCTGTTTTTT.

The gene calls are TRBV11-2 and TRBJ1-1; possible D gene TRBD1, 5 bases. Germline lookup yields CDR1 SGHAT and CDR2 FQNNGV. This CDR3 is 16 amino acids long. With 5 bases removed from V and 1 base from J, the gap between germline ends came to 17 bases. The CDR3 nucleotides read TGTGCCAGCAGCCCACATCTCGACAGATGGAACACTGAAGCTTTCTTT. Protein product: CASSPHLDRWNTEAFF.

The chain uses TRBV11-2 and TRBJ1-4; D unclear. The CDR3 extends over 16 amino acids. Germline CDR1 is SGHAT and CDR2 is FQNNGV. Trimming shortened V by 3 bases and J by 2 bases, and 13 bases separated the two germline ends. CDR3 in amino acids: CASSLGGSGTNEKLFF. CDR3 bases: TGTGCCAGCAGCTTGGGCGGGTCTGGGACTAATGAAAAACTGTTTTTT.

The rearrangement uses TRBV7-2 and TRBJ1-2; D unresolved. CDR1 and CDR2 from the germline V gene are SGHTA and FQGNSA. The CDR3 is 13 amino acids. Deletions cut 3 bases from V and 7 bases from J, with 12 bases between. CDR3 bases: TGTGCCAGCAGCTTCCCGGACCGGGGTGGCTACACCTTC. It yields the protein CASSFPDRGGYTF.

The chain recombines TRBV12-3 or TRBV12-4 with TRBJ1-2; 8 positions agree with TRBD1. With 5 bases clipped from V and 4 bases from J, the junction kept 3 bases outside the gene matches. CDR3 length: 13 amino acids. CDR3 region: CASSIGQGYGYTF. CDR3 nucleotides: TGTGCCAGCAGTATCGGACAGGGCTATGGCTACACCTTC.

J is TRBJ1-2 and V is TRBV24-1, with D unclear. CDR1 and CDR2 from the germline V gene are KGHDR and SFDVKD. V lost 3 bases to trimming and J lost 2 bases, with 9 bases between them. The CDR3 is made up of 14 amino acids. The CDR3 sequence: CATSDLAGNYGYTF. CDR3 DNA sequence: TGTGCCACCAGTGATCTGGCAGGAAACTATGGCTACACCTTC.

The chain uses TRBV20-1 and TRBJ2-7, with 11 bases fitting TRBD1. The CDR3 runs 15 residues. J gave up 4 bases and V 0 bases, and 5 bases lay outside the gene matches. The V gene's germline CDR1 is DFQATT and CDR2 SNEGSKA (reference sequence). In DNA, the CDR3 is TGCAGTGCTAGAGATCGGACAGGGGGCTTGTACGAGCAGTACTTC. This gives the protein CSARDRTGGLYEQYF.

This clonotype was detected a few times. The V call is TRBV7-9, the J call TRBJ1-5; D gene uncertain. Germline V gene sequence: CDR1 SEHNR, CDR2 FQNEAQ (reference sequence). CDR3 length: 15 amino acids. V was pared by 5 bases and J by 6 bases, with 17 bases between. The CDR3 bases are TGTGCCAGCAGCCCCGTTGGGGTGGGAAGTCAGCCCCAGCATTTT. This encodes CASSPVGVGSQPQHF.

The rearrangement links TRBV18 to TRBJ2-1, with 9 bases fitting TRBD2. CDR3 length equals 16 residues. Germline V gene lookup returns CDR1 KGHSH and CDR2 LQKENI. Trimming took 0 bases from V and 5 from J; bases not matched to a gene: 5. The CDR3 DNA sequence: TGTGCCAGCTCACCACCTAGCGGGGGTTCTAACAATGAGCAGTTCTTC. Translation: CASSPPSGGSNNEQFF.

This clonotype showed up just a few times. The chain employs TRBV3-1 and TRBJ2-4, with D perhaps matching TRBD2 (5 bases). Germline CDR1 LGHDT, CDR2 YNNKEL (reference sequence). V dropped 4 bases and J dropped 4 bases, with 17 bases sitting between them. There are 16 residues in the CDR3. The CDR3 DNA is TGTGCCAGCAGCCCCCACCGGCCAGCGGAAAAAAACATTCAGTACTTC. This codes for CASSPHRPAEKNIQYF.

This clonotype appeared a few times. This chain connects TRBV4-1 to TRBJ2-5, with 9 bases identical to TRBD2. The CDR3 has 16 amino acids. The J segment lost 5 bases and the V segment lost 1 base, leaving 8 bases of the junction unmatched. Germline lookup yields CDR1 MGHRA and CDR2 YSYEKL. The CDR3 here is CASSQVYGGGAETQYF. The CDR3 DNA reads as TGCGCCAGCAGCCAAGTCTATGGCGGGGGGGCGGAGACCCAGTACTTC.

CDR3 coding DNA: TGCGCCAGCAGCTTCCGCCCGGGGAATGAGCAGTTCTTC. Amino acids: CASSFRPGNEQFF. The V and J genes are TRBV5-1 and TRBJ2-1, with a tentative D call TRBD2 (5 bases). The CDR3 has 13 residues. Trimming cost V 2 bases and J 7 bases, with 10 bases left between them. The germline V gene has CDR1 SGHRS and CDR2 YFSETQ. Based on the CDR3 plus reference TRBV5-1 and TRBJ2-1, the full variable domain is KAGVTQTPRYLIKTRGQQVTLSCSPISGHRSVSWYQQTPGQGLQFLFEYFSETQRNKGNFPGRFSGRQFSNSRSEMNVSTLELGDSALYLCASSFRPGNEQFFGPGTRLTVL.

A few counts support this clonotype. The chain carries TRBV20-1 and TRBJ2-7, with no clear D. This CDR3 region has 13 residues. Per germline, CDR1 DFQATT and CDR2 SNEGSKA (reference sequence). V lost 3 bases to trimming and J lost 6 bases, with 15 bases between them. The CDR3 loop reads CSASVDNNPEQYV. CDR3 nucleotides: TGCAGTGCTAGCGTCGACAACAACCCCGAGCAGTACGTC.

The sample holds a few counts of this clonotype. The CDR3 bases are TGTGCCAGCAGCTCGGGAGACAGGGTAGATACGCAGTATTTT. It is translated as CASSSGDRVDTQYF. The gene calls are TRBV7-7 and TRBJ2-3, with TRBD1 as a possible D gene (7 bases). Trimming cost V 4 bases and J 5 bases, with 13 bases left between them. The CDR3 loop spans 14 amino acids. Germline CDR1 is SSHAT and CDR2 is FNYEAQ (reference sequence).

This clonotype was counted a few times. The chain couples TRBV28 to TRBJ1-1; D unresolved. From germline, CDR1 is MDHEN and CDR2 SYDVKM. Deletions cut 7 bases from V and 4 bases from J, with 16 bases between. This CDR3 is 14 amino acids long. The CDR3 nucleotides read TGTGCCAGCACGATCTTCGGTGTGGTCACTGAAGCTTTCTTT. This codes for CASTIFGVVTEAFF.

This clonotype has ten or more counts. The rearrangement joins TRBV4-3 to TRBJ2-7; no clear D gene. V lost 0 bases and J 0 bases, leaving 9 bases between the germline ends. Looked up from germline, CDR1 is LGHNA and CDR2 is YSLEER. CDR3 length: 15 residues. The CDR3 spells CASSQDQASSYEQYF. As DNA, the CDR3 is TGCGCCAGCAGCCAAGATCAGGCTAGCTCCTACGAGCAGTACTTC.

The genes are TRBV28 and TRBJ1-2, with D possibly matching TRBD1 (5 bases). V lost 6 bases, J lost 5 bases, and 16 bases lay in between. Germline loops: CDR1 MDHEN, CDR2 SYDVKM. The CDR3 loop spans 14 amino acids. The CDR3, as DNA: TGTGCCAGCAGCCTTACCCAGGGTGGGTATGGCTACACCTTC. It specifies CASSLTQGGYGYTF.

The chain joins TRBV30 to TRBJ2-1; tentative D call: TRBD2 (7 bases). V was shortened by 3 bases and J by 5 bases, with 11 bases between the two germline ends. The CDR3 is made up of 13 amino acids. Germline V gene sequence: CDR1 GTSNPN, CDR2 SVGIG (reference sequence). The CDR3 coding sequence is TGTGCCTGGAGCACAGGGAGGGACAATGAGCAGTTCTTC. This codes for CAWSTGRDNEQFF.